The 14 T cell receptor beta chains given below trace back to one sample, sequenced in a study of blood T cells in healthy people across ages. A second roughly 6 to 11 cycle PCR used barcoded and J-beta primers. TCRdb ran MiXCR on the 5' RACE reads and lists one entry per CDR3 protein. This table has about 1.4 million distinct CDR3 sequences, around 55% appearing once. What was sequenced was blood. The receptors were sampled from a man younger than 30 in good health.

This rearrangement joins TRBV4-1 to TRBJ1-2; 7 bases fit TRBD1. Germline-derived CDR1 and CDR2 are MGHRA and YSYEKL. The CDR3 totals 17 residues. V dropped 4 bases and J dropped 8; count of bases not matched to a gene: 19. The DNA for the CDR3 is TGCGCCAGCAGCCTCCTTGAAGTGAGGGAGGGGGCGATAGGCTACACCTTC. The encoded protein is CASSLLEVREGAIGYTF.

The chain has TRBV9 and TRBJ1-2; D not resolved. Germline V CDR1 and CDR2: SGDLS, YYNGEE. This CDR3 is 12 amino acids long. With 6 bases removed from V and 4 bases from J, the gap between germline ends came to 10 bases. DNA of the CDR3: TGTGCCAGCAATGAGAATCCCTATGGCTACACCTTC. Protein sequence: CASNENPYGYTF.

The chain carries TRBV2 and TRBJ2-3, with TRBD1 matching 10 bases. The CDR3 spans 15 residues. From germline, CDR1 is SNHLY and CDR2 FYNNEI. V lost 3 bases, J lost 2 bases, and 2 bases stayed unmatched. The CDR3 DNA reads TGTGCCAGCAGTGAGGGGACAGGGGACACAGATACGCAGTATTTT. The encoded protein is CASSEGTGDTDTQYF.

This clonotype was counted once. The V gene is TRBV20-1, the J gene TRBJ2-6; 8 nucleotides agree with TRBD1. CDR1 is DFQATT, CDR2 SNEGSKA, per germline (reference sequence). The CDR3 length is 16 residues. Trimming at V came to 5 bases and at J to 2 bases, leaving 8 bases not matched to a gene. CDR3 sequence (DNA): TGCAGTGCTCTACTCCGCAGGGGGCCTGGGGCCAACGTCCTGACTTTC. As protein: CSALLRRGPGANVLTF.

The V and J genes are TRBV27 and TRBJ2-1, with 11 bases aligning to TRBD2. The length of the CDR3 is 16 residues. The V and J ends lost 0 bases and 6 bases, in that order; junction bases with no gene match: 4. Germline CDR1 and CDR2: MNHEY and SMNVEV (reference sequence). The CDR3 sequence is CASSLSGTSGFNEQFF. The CDR3 coding sequence is TGTGCCAGCAGTTTATCGGGGACTAGCGGCTTCAATGAGCAGTTCTTC.

The chain joins TRBV21-1 to TRBJ2-7; the table names TRBD2, a call not compared with the DNA. TRBV21-1 is assigned pseudogene status. CDR3 length: 17 residues. The CDR3 DNA reads TGTGCCAGCAGCAAAGTGTGGCTAGCGGGAGTCGAGTATGGGCAGTACTTC. The encoded protein is CASSKVWLAGVEYGQYF.

The chain carries TRBV28 and TRBJ2-1; TRBD2 matches 8 bases. V lost 1 base, J lost 5 bases, and 4 bases stayed unmatched. This CDR3 spans 15 amino acids. Germline lookup yields CDR1 MDHEN and CDR2 SYDVKM. This CDR3 reads CASSLSGGRNNEQFF. The CDR3, as DNA: TGTGCCAGCAGTTTATCAGGCGGGAGGAACAATGAGCAGTTCTTC.

The J gene is TRBJ1-4, the V gene TRBV12-3 or TRBV12-4; D is unresolved. V lost 6 bases, J lost 7 bases, and 18 bases lay in between. CDR3 length equals 15 residues. CDR3 DNA: TGTGCCAGCAGCTTGACGCTGAGTCTGCCTGAAAAACTGTTTTTT. Translated, it gives CASSLTLSLPEKLFF.

V gene TRBV29-1 combines with J gene TRBJ2-3; D may correspond to TRBD1 or TRBD2 (5 bases each). The CDR3 spans 12 residues. V was shortened by 4 bases and J by 2 bases, with 7 bases between the two germline ends. Germline CDR1 and CDR2: SQVTM and ANQGSEA. For the CDR3, the DNA is TGCAGCGTTGGGGGGAACACAGATACGCAGTATTTT. Translation: CSVGGNTDTQYF.

The genes are TRBV5-6 and TRBJ2-5, with D possibly called TRBD1 or TRBD2 (5 bases each). V lost 2 bases, J lost 2 bases, and 13 bases lay in between. Germline CDR1 and CDR2: SGHDT and YYEEEE. The CDR3 spans 15 residues. CDR3 in amino acids: CASSFQGRQQETQYF. The CDR3 nucleotides are TGTGCCAGCAGCTTTCAGGGACGTCAGCAAGAGACCCAGTACTTC.

J is TRBJ1-1 and V is TRBV6-5; possible D gene TRBD1, 5 bases. CDR1 is MNHEY, CDR2 SVGAGI, per germline. The CDR3 loop spans 14 amino acids. Trimming took 4 bases from V and 1 from J, leaving 10 bases between them. The chain's CDR3 is CASSWPGRNTEAFF. CDR3 coding DNA: TGTGCCAGCAGTTGGCCAGGGAGGAACACTGAAGCTTTCTTT.

This rearrangement joins TRBV27 to TRBJ2-5, with 9 bases that match TRBD1. CDR1 and CDR2 (germline): MNHEY, SMNVEV (reference sequence). CDR3 size: 14 residues. The ends lost 6 bases at V and 11 bases at J; junction bases unmatched: 13. CDR3 sequence: CASSYKQGAGEQYF. Written as DNA, the CDR3 is TGTGCCAGCAGCTATAAACAGGGGGCGGGAGAGCAGTACTTC.

This clonotype was detected only a few times. V usage is TRBV4-2 and J usage is TRBJ2-7; 8 bases match TRBD1. This CDR3 has 15 amino acids. Germline-derived CDR1 and CDR2 are LGHNA and YNFKEQ. With V trimmed by 1 base and J by 5 bases, 7 bases remained unmatched. Written as DNA, the CDR3 is TGTGCCAGCAGCCAAGTCCCAGGGGGCGGCAACGAGCAGTACTTC. This sequence encodes CASSQVPGGGNEQYF.

This chain uses TRBV12-5 with TRBJ2-4; tentative D call: TRBD1 (6 bases). CDR3 length: 15 amino acids. Germline lookup yields CDR1 LGHNT and CDR2 FRNRAP. The V gene lost 5 bases and the J gene lost 3 bases, with 14 bases spanning the gap. CDR3 sequence (DNA): TGTGCTAGTGGTCCTCCAGGGGTAGTCAAAAACATTCAGTACTTC. This sequence encodes CASGPPGVVKNIQYF.